This record concerns one T cell receptor beta chain sequence. Its antigen remains unidentified. Donors were nominally healthy when sampled, though unrecorded immune exposures were likely. Trimming took 4 bases from V and 4 from J, leaving 14 bases between them. This CDR3 is built from 14 residues. CDR1 is SGDLS, CDR2 YYNGEE, per germline. The source of the sample is a study of cytomegalovirus exposure and HLA in healthy donors. The PCR used 60 Vbeta and 13 Jbeta primers. Libraries were prepared by immunoSEQ multiplex PCR; TCRdb keeps only in-frame clonotypes and omits some of them. The sample consists of 130,000 or so clones, more than 75% of them appearing once. Notes on the study in general: TRBV6-2, TRBV6-3 and some other V segments were excluded as indistinguishable. Cytomegalovirus-associated TCR beta chains were listed, numbering some 180.

Sequenced material: PBMCs. This clonotype originated in a woman between 45 and 65 years old in good health and CMV-seropositive. The V call is TRBV9, the J call TRBJ2-5; D call uncertain. Here the CDR3 reads CASSPTPTRETQYF. CDR3 DNA sequence: TGTGCCAGCAGCCCTACACCGACAAGAGAGACCCAGTACTTC.